A single sample is the source of the 3 T cell receptor beta chains below, sequenced in a study of T cells in Graves' hyperthyroidism and ophthalmopathy. Template material for amplifying TCR beta CDR3 regions consisted of RNA transcripts. An initial round of RT-PCR targeting the TCR CDR3 relied on the HTBI primer set. TCRdb analysed the multiplex PCR reads with MiXCR anew, one entry per CDR3 protein. The sample lists around 300,000 distinct CDR3 sequences; roughly a fifth were seen once. Sequencing used blood. The receptors were gathered from a man aged 50 to 59 with Graves' ophthalmopathy.

The sample holds a few counts of this clonotype. The CDR3, as DNA: TGCAGTGCTAGAGATGAGACCAGGGAAGCTTTCTTT. The encoded protein is CSARDETREAFF. J is TRBJ1-1 and V is TRBV20-1; D not certain. The ends were cut back, 0 bases at V and 8 bases at J, with 10 bases in the middle. The CDR3 length is 12 residues. Germline lookup yields CDR1 DFQATT and CDR2 SNEGSKA (reference sequence).

This clonotype was counted between two and nine times. The chain joins TRBV30 to TRBJ2-2, with D possibly being TRBD1 or TRBD2 (5 bases each). There are 15 residues in the CDR3. CDR1 and CDR2 (germline): GTSNPN, SVGIG (reference sequence). Trimming took 0 bases from V and 7 from J, leaving 15 bases between them. This CDR3 is CAWSVRGSRGGELFF. The CDR3 DNA reads as TGTGCCTGGAGTGTACGAGGGAGTAGGGGCGGGGAGCTGTTTTTT.

The chain combines TRBV5-1 with TRBJ2-1; D is undetermined. CDR3 length: 20 amino acids. Deletions cut 2 bases from V and 0 bases from J, with 24 bases between. Germline-derived CDR1 and CDR2 are SGHRS and YFSETQ. This CDR3 is CASSFPPVRSLGNSYNEQFF. The DNA of the CDR3 is TGCGCCAGCAGCTTTCCACCGGTTCGGAGTTTAGGGAACTCCTACAATGAGCAGTTCTTC.